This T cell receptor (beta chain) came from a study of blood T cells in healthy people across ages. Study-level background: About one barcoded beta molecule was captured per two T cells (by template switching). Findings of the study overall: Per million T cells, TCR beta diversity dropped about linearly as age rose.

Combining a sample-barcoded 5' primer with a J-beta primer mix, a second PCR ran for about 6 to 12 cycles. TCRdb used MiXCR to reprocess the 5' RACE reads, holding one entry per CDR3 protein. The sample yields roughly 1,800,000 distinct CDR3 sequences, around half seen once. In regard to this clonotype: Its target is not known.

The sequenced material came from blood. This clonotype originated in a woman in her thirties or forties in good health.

CDR3 sequence (DNA): TGTGCCAGCAGTAAATCACAGGGGGCCTACTATGGCTACACCTTC. This sequence encodes CASSKSQGAYYGYTF. The V call is TRBV6-5, the J call TRBJ1-2; 9 nucleotides agree with TRBD1. There are 15 residues in the CDR3. The junction had 7 bases not matched to a gene; V was cut back by 5 bases and J by 3 bases. Germline values: CDR1 MNHEY, CDR2 SVGAGI.